This entry is about one T cell receptor beta chain. This entry is derived from a study of siplizumab effects on memory and regulatory T cells. Repertoires were generated with immunoSEQ multiplex PCR, while TCRdb's copy carries only in-frame clones and drops some. The sample holds 120,000 or so clones, 80% to 95% seen once. The germline V gene encodes CDR1 SGDLS and CDR2 YYNGEE. V gave up 4 bases and J gave up 2 bases, with 17 bases separating them. CDR3 length: 16 amino acids. V gene TRBV9 combines with J gene TRBJ2-3; D remains unclear. The TCR comes from a human donor in good health. Sequencing was done on a sample of CD4+ T cells sorted from blood. The CDR3 DNA reads as TGTGCCAGCAGCCCTCAAACTCAGATTCCCACAGATACGCAGTATTTT. The encoded protein is CASSPQTQIPTDTQYF. The full variable domain, completed using reference TRBV9 and TRBJ2-3, is DSGVTQTPKHLITATGQRVTLRCSPRSGDLSVYWYQQSLDQGLQFLIQYYNGEERAKGNILERFSAQQFPDLHSELNLSSLELGDSALYFCASSPQTQIPTDTQYFGPGTRLTVL.